The rows below give T cell receptor beta chains drawn from one sample of a study of shared clonotypes between healthy human individuals. Measured with immunoSEQ multiplex PCR; TCRdb has only the in-frame clones, and not every one. The table shows hundreds of thousands of clones, with over 90% occurring only once. The specimen sequenced was naive CD8+ T cells sorted from blood. These receptors were taken from a man aged 30-40 years in good health. Both conserved end residues are part of each CDR3. A D gene is named only where the DNA matches it firmly. The size of a clone is reported for some rows only, either as once, few or many, or as a class for expanded clones.

d_call j_call clone_size v_call cdr3_aa cdr3_nt
- TRBJ2-5 once TRBV12-5 CASGLTGIGGRETQYF TGTGCTAGTGGTCTCACAGGAATCGGGGGCCGGGAGACCCAGTACTTC
- TRBJ2-7 - TRBV7-9 CASSQYSDLTYEQYF TGTGCCAGCAGCCAATACAGCGATTTGACCTACGAGCAGTACTTC
TRBD1 TRBJ2-7 - TRBV2 CASRTDRGINEQYF TGTGCCAGCAGAACTGACAGGGGGATCAACGAGCAGTACTTC
- TRBJ2-2 many TRBV10-1 CASSEAVPPNTGELFF TGCGCCAGCAGTGAGGCGGTCCCCCCTAACACCGGGGAGCTGTTTTTT
- TRBJ2-1 - TRBV2 CASRNTRDSYNEQFF TGTGCCAGCAGGAATACTAGAGACTCCTACAATGAGCAGTTCTTC
- TRBJ2-7 - TRBV6-4 CASSDPPTEWQYF TGTGCCAGCAGTGACCCCCCGACAGAGTGGCAGTACTTC
- TRBJ2-7 - TRBV11-2 CASSLGSESDLYEQYF TGTGCCAGCAGCTTAGGATCTGAATCCGACCTCTACGAGCAGTACTTC
TRBD2 TRBJ2-1 - TRBV28 CASTPLLAGVLNEQFF TGTGCCAGCACCCCGTTACTAGCGGGAGTTCTCAATGAGCAGTTCTTC
- TRBJ2-7 - TRBV27 CASSRLGDEQYF TGTGCCAGCAGTCGCCTGGGCGACGAGCAGTACTTC
TRBD2 TRBJ2-5 - TRBV10-2 CASTEQNRTSAGTQYF TGCGCCAGCACCGAGCAAAACCGGACTAGCGCTGGGACCCAGTACTTC
- TRBJ1-1 once TRBV10-3 CAINGGEGYTEAFF TGTGCCATCAACGGGGGCGAGGGGTACACTGAAGCTTTCTTT
- TRBJ2-2 - TRBV19 CASSIWGRGRVGELFF TGTGCCAGTAGTATTTGGGGCAGGGGACGGGTCGGGGAGCTGTTTTTT
TRBD1 TRBJ2-7 - TRBV28 CASSSQLTGVAYEQYF TGTGCCAGCAGTTCCCAACTGACAGGGGTCGCCTACGAGCAGTACTTC
- TRBJ2-4 - TRBV4-3 CASSQDSRVGDIQYF TGCGCCAGCAGCCAAGATAGCAGGGTCGGAGACATTCAGTACTTC
- TRBJ1-2 - TRBV11-2 CASSPAGQSYGYTF TGTGCCAGCAGCCCGGCCGGACAGAGCTATGGCTACACCTTC
TRBD2 TRBJ2-3 - TRBV10-3 CAIKGLAGERDTQYF TGTGCCATCAAGGGACTAGCGGGAGAAAGAGATACGCAGTATTTT